This TCR beta chain was documented in a study of T cells in Graves' hyperthyroidism and ophthalmopathy. TCR beta CDR3 region amplification was performed from RNA transcripts. Primed by the HTBI set, a first-round RT-PCR was run on the TCR CDR3. TCRdb recomputed calls from the multiplex PCR reads with MiXCR, one row per CDR3 protein. This table has nearly 600,000 distinct CDR3 sequences, approximately 15% appearing once. Germline lookup yields CDR1 SGHAT and CDR2 FQNNGV. The CDR3 has 14 residues. Losses at the gene ends were 4 bases for V and 2 bases for J; bases not matched to a gene: 0. This clonotype was seen many times.

The sample comprised blood. The chain employs TRBV11-2 and TRBJ2-1; TRBD2 aligns across 9 bases. This sequence originates from a young woman with Graves' hyperthyroidism that later progressed to Graves' ophthalmopathy. CDR3 nucleotides: TGTGCCAGCAGCTCTAGCGGGACCTACAATGAGCAGTTCTTC. Its protein product is CASSSSGTYNEQFF.